The 30 T cell receptor beta chains below were found in one sample sequenced in a study of OX40 agonist ivuxolimab in advanced cancers. Using immunoSEQ multiplex PCR, the repertoire was profiled, and TCRdb retains in-frame clones only, with some absent. The repertoire holds tens of thousands of clones, with 70% to 90% as singletons. The sample consisted of CD4+ or CD8+ T cells sorted from blood, taken in a trial of the OX40 agonist ivuxolimab. Every receptor here comes from an adult with an advanced solid tumor such as melanoma, head and neck, liver or kidney cancer.

CDR3: CASSLRTSGRLSTDTQYF. The CDR3 nucleotides read TGTGCCAGCAGCCTTAGGACTAGCGGGAGGTTGAGCACAGATACGCAGTATTTT. V usage is TRBV7-2 and J usage is TRBJ2-3; 14 bases align to TRBD2. Germline CDR1 SGHTA, CDR2 FQGNSA. The V segment lost 5 bases and the J segment 0 bases; nucleotides outside the gene matches: 7. The CDR3 has 18 residues.

V usage is TRBV11-2 and J usage is TRBJ2-3; no reliable D call. The CDR3 has 15 residues. Germline CDR1 reads SGHAT; CDR2 reads FQNNGV. Trimming pared 2 bases from V and 0 bases from J, leaving 9 bases between. The CDR3 loop reads CASSLSVGSTDTQYF. The CDR3 DNA sequence: TGTGCCAGCAGCTTATCCGTAGGGAGCACAGATACGCAGTATTTT.

This sequence joins TRBV10-3 and TRBJ2-7; 8 bases map to TRBD1. The V segment lost 5 bases and the J segment 5 bases; nucleotides outside the gene matches: 8. CDR3 length: 14 amino acids. CDR1 is ENHRY and CDR2 is SYGVKD in the germline V gene. DNA of the CDR3: TGTGCCATCAGTCCCGGACAGGGTGCAGACGAGCAGTACTTC. Amino acid sequence: CAISPGQGADEQYF.

The chain uses TRBV7-9 and TRBJ2-7; 8 bases agree with TRBD2. With 4 bases clipped from V and 7 bases from J, the junction kept 15 bases outside the gene matches. CDR1 SEHNR and CDR2 FQNEAQ come from the germline V gene (reference sequence). The CDR3 covers 16 residues. CDR3 in amino acids: CASSYDRSGVTWEQYF. The CDR3 coding sequence is TGTGCCAGCAGCTATGATCGTAGCGGGGTGACTTGGGAGCAGTACTTC.

This clone was observed a single time. This chain uses TRBV10-1 with TRBJ2-6; D is perhaps TRBD1 (5 bases). Trimming shortened V by 6 bases and J by 4 bases, and 13 bases separated the two germline ends. CDR3 size: 15 residues. CDR1 WNHNN and CDR2 SYGVQD come from the germline V gene (reference sequence). CDR3 loop: CASSPQGSGANVLTF. The CDR3 nucleotides read TGCGCCAGCAGCCCCCAGGGTTCCGGGGCCAACGTCCTGACTTTC.

The CDR3 spells CASSRDRGPSGANVLTF. The CDR3 DNA sequence: TGTGCCAGTAGTAGGGACAGGGGGCCATCTGGGGCCAACGTCCTGACTTTC. The rearrangement links TRBV19 to TRBJ2-6; 12 bases agree with TRBD1. The junction had 2 bases not matched to a gene; V was cut back by 4 bases and J by 1 base. Germline CDR1 and CDR2: LNHDA and SQIVND (reference sequence). This CDR3 spans 17 amino acids.

CDR3 coding DNA: TGTGCCAGCAACGGACAGCAGAACACTGAAGCTTTCTTT. It yields the protein CASNGQQNTEAFF. The rearrangement uses TRBV27 and TRBJ1-1; a possible D gene is TRBD1 (6 bases). The CDR3 has 13 residues. Looked up from germline, CDR1 is MNHEY and CDR2 is SMNVEV (reference sequence). Trimming took 7 bases from V and 1 from J, leaving 10 bases between them.

The chain links TRBV5-8 to TRBJ2-5; tentatively, D is TRBD1 (6 bases). Trimming took off 4 bases at V and 4 bases at J, with 11 bases between the two ends. CDR3 size: 13 residues. Germline V gives CDR1 SGHTS, CDR2 YDEGEE. Here the CDR3 reads CASSRQEGETQYF. The DNA of the CDR3 is TGTGCCAGCAGCCGACAGGAAGGAGAGACCCAGTACTTC.

V is TRBV9 and J is TRBJ2-1; D could derive from TRBD1 or TRBD2 (5 bases each). Between the trimmed V and J ends, which lost 4 bases and 9 bases, there was a span of 14 bases. This CDR3 has 13 residues. Germline V lookup: CDR1 SGDLS, CDR2 YYNGEE. CDR3 residues: CASSRRGAGEQFF. In nucleotides, the CDR3 is TGTGCCAGCAGCAGACGGGGCGCAGGTGAGCAGTTCTTC.

V is TRBV29-1 and J is TRBJ2-5, with 7 bases fitting TRBD2. CDR1 and CDR2 (germline): SQVTM, ANQGSEA. With V trimmed by 7 bases and J by 0 bases, 8 bases remained unmatched. The CDR3 loop spans 14 amino acids. DNA of the CDR3: TGCAGCGCCTTGCCGCTAGCGGACCAAGAGACCCAGTACTTC. This codes for CSALPLADQETQYF.

This rearrangement joins TRBV15 to TRBJ2-3; 7 bases line up with TRBD1. Germline CDR1 is LNHNV and CDR2 is YYDKDF (reference sequence). CDR3 length equals 15 residues. The trim removed 4 bases at V and 2 bases at J, leaving 6 bases unmatched. This CDR3 reads CATSIGGQYTDTQYF. The CDR3 bases are TGTGCCACCAGCATAGGGGGACAGTACACAGATACGCAGTATTTT.

This chain links TRBV27 with TRBJ1-2, with 11 bases aligning to TRBD1. The CDR3 runs to 17 residues. From germline, CDR1 is MNHEY and CDR2 SMNVEV (reference sequence). V was clipped by 5 bases and J by 0 bases; unmatched bases: 8. As DNA, the CDR3 is TGTGCCAGCAGTCCCGGGACAGGGGGTTTAGCTAACTATGGCTACACCTTC. This encodes CASSPGTGGLANYGYTF.

The V gene is TRBV28, the J gene TRBJ1-5; D is undetermined. Trimming took 6 bases from V and 4 from J, leaving 7 bases between them. The CDR3 has 12 amino acids. The germline V gene has CDR1 MDHEN and CDR2 SYDVKM. CDR3 bases: TGTGCCAGCAGGGACTTTAATCAGCCCCAGCATTTT. As protein: CASRDFNQPQHF.

The chain is built from TRBV4-1 and TRBJ2-1; no firm D call. From germline, CDR1 is MGHRA and CDR2 YSYEKL. Trimming cost V 1 base and J 8 bases, with 18 bases left between them. The CDR3 spans 16 residues. The CDR3 DNA reads TGCGCCAGCAGCCAAGTTAATCTAGTGACGGTCGATGAGCAGTTCTTC. Its translation is CASSQVNLVTVDEQFF.

The chain has TRBV18 and TRBJ2-7; unclear D gene. Germline loops: CDR1 KGHSH, CDR2 LQKENI. This CDR3 spans 12 amino acids. V was cut by 3 bases and J by 2 bases, with 5 bases left in between. The chain's CDR3 is CASSPTAYEQYF. CDR3 bases: TGTGCCAGCTCACCCACCGCCTACGAGCAGTACTTC.

The chain uses TRBV7-6 and TRBJ2-2; 7 nucleotides agree with TRBD1. The CDR3 contains 15 residues. Looked up from germline, CDR1 is SGHVS and CDR2 is FNYEAQ. V lost 4 bases, J lost 5 bases, and 7 bases stayed unmatched. CDR3 DNA: TGTGCCAGCAGCTCCGGACAGGTCGGGACCGGGGAGCTGTTTTTT. Residues: CASSSGQVGTGELFF.

This chain uses TRBV11-2 with TRBJ2-1, with D hard to call. Trimming removed 0 bases at V and 0 bases at J, with 9 bases between. The CDR3 is made up of 16 amino acids. Germline-derived CDR1 and CDR2 are SGHAT and FQNNGV. The CDR3 DNA reads TGTGCCAGCAGCTTAGATTCCCTTCTCTCCTACAATGAGCAGTTCTTC. This translates into CASSLDSLLSYNEQFF.

The J gene is TRBJ2-5, the V gene TRBV5-6; TRBD2 is a possible D gene (5 bases). Germline-derived CDR1 and CDR2 are SGHDT and YYEEEE. Trimming pared 0 bases from V and 0 bases from J, leaving 9 bases between. CDR3 size: 15 residues. This chain's CDR3 is CASSLVEVYQETQYF. Here the CDR3 DNA reads TGTGCCAGCAGCTTGGTGGAGGTTTACCAAGAGACCCAGTACTTC. Looking up the rest from reference TRBV5-6 and TRBJ2-5 gives the full variable domain: DAGVTQSPTHLIKTRGQQVTLRCSPKSGHDTVSWYQQALGQGPQFIFQYYEEEERQRGNFPDRFSGHQFPNYSSELNVNALLLGDSALYLCASSLVEVYQETQYFGPGTRLLVL.

Here the CDR3 DNA reads TGTGCCAGCAGCGCAGCTGGGATACAGGGAAAGGAAAAACTGTTTTTT. Protein sequence: CASSAAGIQGKEKLFF. V usage is TRBV27 and J usage is TRBJ1-4; tentatively, D is TRBD1 (6 bases). The CDR3 length is 16 residues. Germline V lookup: CDR1 MNHEY, CDR2 SMNVEV (reference sequence). The V end lost 6 bases, the J end lost 8 bases, and 22 bases lay between the germline ends.

V gene TRBV7-7 combines with J gene TRBJ1-1; D may be TRBD1 (6 bases). Deletions cut 4 bases from V and 3 bases from J, with 21 bases between. The CDR3 covers 17 residues. The germline V gene encodes CDR1 SSHAT and CDR2 FNYEAQ (reference sequence). CDR3 DNA: TGTGCCAGCAGCTCATACGATCCCGGGGGGGCATACACTGAAGCTTTCTTT. Protein: CASSSYDPGGAYTEAFF. Full variable domain (outside the CDR3, taken from reference TRBV7-7 and TRBJ1-1): GAGVSQSPRYKVTKRGQDVTLRCDPISSHATLYWYQQALGQGPEFLTYFNYEAQPDKSGLPSDRFSAERPEGSISTLTIQRTEQRDSAMYRCASSSYDPGGAYTEAFFGQGTRLTVV.

This clone was observed a few times. This chain joins TRBV7-2 and TRBJ2-7; D gene ambiguous. CDR3 length: 15 residues. Germline assignment: CDR1 SGHTA and CDR2 FQGNSA. V was cut by 3 bases and J by 3 bases, with 15 bases left in between. The CDR3 DNA is TGTGCCAGCAGCTTCCAACCCGAAGGCCGCTACGAGCAGTACTTC. Translated: CASSFQPEGRYEQYF.

V is TRBV7-2 and J is TRBJ2-7, with D tentatively TRBD2 (5 bases). The CDR3 totals 14 residues. Germline CDR1 reads SGHTA; CDR2 reads FQGNSA. The V gene lost 6 bases and the J gene lost 4 bases, with 16 bases spanning the gap. The CDR3 coding sequence is TGTGCCAGCAGATTGCGGGTGAATGAGTACGAGCAGTACTTC. As protein: CASRLRVNEYEQYF.

The rearrangement links TRBV19 to TRBJ2-1; 8 bases match TRBD2. J gave up 3 bases and V 7 bases, and 5 bases lay outside the gene matches. This CDR3 is 14 amino acids long. Per the germline V gene, CDR1 is LNHDA and CDR2 is SQIVND (reference sequence). The CDR3 nucleotides read TGTGCCAGTAATGAGCGGGAGCACTACAATGAGCAGTTCTTC. Residues: CASNEREHYNEQFF.

The genes are TRBV7-9 and TRBJ2-3, with D perhaps matching TRBD2 (6 bases). The V and J ends lost 1 base and 1 base respectively, with 12 bases between them. This CDR3 region has 16 residues. Germline V gene data show CDR1 as SEHNR and CDR2 as FQNEAQ (reference sequence). The DNA of the CDR3 is TGTGCCAGCAGCTTAGTCGGGGGAGAGGGCACAGATACGCAGTATTTT. Translation: CASSLVGGEGTDTQYF. The full variable domain, with the rest looked up from reference TRBV7-9 and TRBJ2-3, is DTGVSQNPRHKITKRGQNVTFRCDPISEHNRLYWYRQTLGQGPEFLTYFQNEAQLEKSRLLSDRFSAERPKGSFSTLEIQRTEQGDSAMYLCASSLVGGEGTDTQYFGPGTRLTVL.

The chain recombines TRBV7-2 with TRBJ2-7; no reliable D call. Germline loops: CDR1 SGHTA, CDR2 FQGNSA. Trimming removed 2 bases at V and 3 bases at J, with 14 bases between. The CDR3 runs to 15 residues. Here the CDR3 reads CASSLTPGSSYEQYF. Written as DNA, the CDR3 is TGTGCCAGCAGCTTAACCCCTGGATCAAGCTACGAGCAGTACTTC.

The chain is built from TRBV10-1 and TRBJ2-7; D unclear. CDR3 length: 14 amino acids. The germline V gene encodes CDR1 WNHNN and CDR2 SYGVQD (reference sequence). Trimming pared 0 bases from V and 5 bases from J, leaving 11 bases between. The CDR3 DNA reads as TGCGCCAGCAGTGAGTCGAAAGTCCGCCACGAGCAGTACTTC. Translated, it gives CASSESKVRHEQYF.

The V call is TRBV6-5, the J call TRBJ1-1; D call uncertain. Germline CDR1 MNHEY, CDR2 SVGAGI. The CDR3 length is 12 residues. The V end was cut by 4 bases, the J end by 7 bases, with 10 bases between. CDR3 loop: CASSSAVSEAFF. The CDR3 DNA reads as TGTGCCAGCAGTTCGGCGGTCAGTGAAGCTTTCTTT.

The V and J genes are TRBV7-2 and TRBJ2-5, with 10 bases fitting TRBD2. There are 15 residues in the CDR3. V dropped 3 bases and J dropped 3; count of bases not matched to a gene: 4. Germline V CDR1 and CDR2: SGHTA, FQGNSA. Here the CDR3 DNA reads TGTGCCAGCAGCTTCATAGCGGGAGGAGAAGAGACCCAGTACTTC. This codes for CASSFIAGGEETQYF. Variable domain in full (rest from reference TRBV7-2 and TRBJ2-5): GAGVSQSPSNKVTEKGKDVELRCDPISGHTALYWYRQSLGQGLEFLIYFQGNSAPDKSGLPSDRFSAERTGGSVSTLTIQRTQQEDSAVYLCASSFIAGGEETQYFGPGTRLLVL.

This sequence joins TRBV28 and TRBJ1-5, with TRBD1 as a possible D gene (6 bases). From germline, CDR1 is MDHEN and CDR2 SYDVKM. V lost 7 bases, J lost 2 bases, and 15 bases lay in between. The CDR3 runs 15 residues. The CDR3 loop is CASNSGAGGNQPQHF. The CDR3 DNA reads as TGTGCCAGCAATAGCGGTGCAGGGGGCAATCAGCCCCAGCATTTT.

This chain joins TRBV30 and TRBJ2-1; D perhaps matches TRBD1 (6 bases). Germline V CDR1 and CDR2: GTSNPN, SVGIG (reference sequence). Trimming stripped 0 bases from V and 9 bases from J, with 12 bases between. CDR3 length equals 13 residues. The DNA for the CDR3 is TGTGCCTGGAGTGTCGGGACAATGACTGAGCAGTTCTTC. This translates into CAWSVGTMTEQFF.